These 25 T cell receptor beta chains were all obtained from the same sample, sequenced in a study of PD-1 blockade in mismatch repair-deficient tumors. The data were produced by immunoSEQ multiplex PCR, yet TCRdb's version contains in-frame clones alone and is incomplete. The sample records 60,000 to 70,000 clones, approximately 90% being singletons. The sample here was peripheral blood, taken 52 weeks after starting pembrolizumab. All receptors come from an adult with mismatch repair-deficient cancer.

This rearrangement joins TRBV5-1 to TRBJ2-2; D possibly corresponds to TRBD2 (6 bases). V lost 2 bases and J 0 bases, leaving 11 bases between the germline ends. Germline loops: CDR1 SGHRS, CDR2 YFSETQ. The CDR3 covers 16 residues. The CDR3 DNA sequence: TGCGCCAGCAGCTTTTTAGCGGTATCGAACACCGGGGAGCTGTTTTTT. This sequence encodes CASSFLAVSNTGELFF.

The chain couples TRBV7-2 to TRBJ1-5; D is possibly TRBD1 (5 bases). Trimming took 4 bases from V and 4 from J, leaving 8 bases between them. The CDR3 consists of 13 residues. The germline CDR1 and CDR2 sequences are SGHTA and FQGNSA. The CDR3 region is CASSSQGNQPQHF. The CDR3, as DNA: TGTGCCAGCAGCTCCCAGGGTAATCAGCCCCAGCATTTT.

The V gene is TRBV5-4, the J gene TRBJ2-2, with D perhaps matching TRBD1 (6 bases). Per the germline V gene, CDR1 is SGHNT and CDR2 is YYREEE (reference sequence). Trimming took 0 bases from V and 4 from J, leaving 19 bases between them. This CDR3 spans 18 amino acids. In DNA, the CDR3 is TGTGCCAGCAGCTTGGCCTTGAAGTCAGGGGACCCCACCGGGGAGCTGTTTTTT. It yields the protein CASSLALKSGDPTGELFF.

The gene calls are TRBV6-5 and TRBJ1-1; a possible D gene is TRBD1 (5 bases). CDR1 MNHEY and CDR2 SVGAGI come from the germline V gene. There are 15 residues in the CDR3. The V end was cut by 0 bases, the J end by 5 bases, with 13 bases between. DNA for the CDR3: TGTGCCAGCAGTTACTCTTCGGGGCGAGGGACTGAAGCTTTCTTT. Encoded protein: CASSYSSGRGTEAFF.

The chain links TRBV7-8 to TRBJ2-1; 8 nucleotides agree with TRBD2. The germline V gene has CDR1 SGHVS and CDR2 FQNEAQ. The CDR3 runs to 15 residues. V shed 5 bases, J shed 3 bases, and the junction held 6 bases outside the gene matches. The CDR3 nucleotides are TGTGCCAGCAGCCCTAGTAGCGGGAACTACAATGAGCAGTTCTTC. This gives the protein CASSPSSGNYNEQFF.

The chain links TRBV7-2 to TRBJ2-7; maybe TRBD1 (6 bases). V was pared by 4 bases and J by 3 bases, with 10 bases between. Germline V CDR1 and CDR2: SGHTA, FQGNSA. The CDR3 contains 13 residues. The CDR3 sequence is CASSSRGLYEQYF. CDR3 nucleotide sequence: TGTGCCAGCAGCTCCAGGGGCCTCTACGAGCAGTACTTC. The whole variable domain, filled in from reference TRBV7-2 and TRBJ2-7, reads GAGVSQSPSNKVTEKGKDVELRCDPISGHTALYWYRQSLGQGLEFLIYFQGNSAPDKSGLPSDRFSAERTGGSVSTLTIQRTQQEDSAVYLCASSSRGLYEQYFGPGTRLTVT.

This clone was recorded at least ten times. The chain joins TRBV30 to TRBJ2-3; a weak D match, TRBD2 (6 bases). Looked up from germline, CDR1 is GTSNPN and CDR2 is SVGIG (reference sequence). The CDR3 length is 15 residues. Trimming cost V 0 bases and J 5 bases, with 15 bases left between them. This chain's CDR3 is CAWSVLGGAKDTQYF. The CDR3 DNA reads TGTGCCTGGAGTGTACTAGGAGGGGCTAAAGATACGCAGTATTTT.

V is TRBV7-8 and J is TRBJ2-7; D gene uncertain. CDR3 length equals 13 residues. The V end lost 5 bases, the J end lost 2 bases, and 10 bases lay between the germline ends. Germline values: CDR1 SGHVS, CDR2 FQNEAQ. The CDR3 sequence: CASSPNAPYEQYF. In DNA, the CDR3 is TGTGCCAGCAGCCCGAACGCACCCTACGAGCAGTACTTC.

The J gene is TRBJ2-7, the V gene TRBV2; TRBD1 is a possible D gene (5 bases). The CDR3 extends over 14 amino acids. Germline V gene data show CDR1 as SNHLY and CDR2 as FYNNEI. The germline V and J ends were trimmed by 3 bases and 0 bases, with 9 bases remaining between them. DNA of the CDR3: TGTGCCAGCAGTGAGCAGGGCGCCTCCTACGAGCAGTACTTC. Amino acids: CASSEQGASYEQYF.

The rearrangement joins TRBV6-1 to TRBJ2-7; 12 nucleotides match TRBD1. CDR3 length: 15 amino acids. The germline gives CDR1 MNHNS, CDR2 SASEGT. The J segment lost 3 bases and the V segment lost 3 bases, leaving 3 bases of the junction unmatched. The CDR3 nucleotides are TGTGCCAGCAGTGAGGGACAGGGGGCTTTCTACGAGCAGTACTTC. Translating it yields CASSEGQGAFYEQYF.

CDR3 sequence: CASSSGVGMAFHEQFF. The CDR3 bases are TGTGCCAGCAGCTCCGGGGTCGGTATGGCTTTTCATGAGCAGTTCTTC. The V and J genes are TRBV7-6 and TRBJ2-1; a weak D match, TRBD2 (5 bases). This CDR3 contains 16 residues. Germline V gives CDR1 SGHVS, CDR2 FNYEAQ. The V end was cut by 4 bases, the J end by 8 bases, with 21 bases between. Combining the CDR3 with reference TRBV7-6 and TRBJ2-1 gives the whole variable domain GAGVSQSPRYKVTKRGQDVALRCDPISGHVSLYWYRQALGQGPEFLTYFNYEAQQDKSGLPNDRFSAERPEGSISTLTIQRTEQRDSAMYRCASSSGVGMAFHEQFFGPGTRLTVL.

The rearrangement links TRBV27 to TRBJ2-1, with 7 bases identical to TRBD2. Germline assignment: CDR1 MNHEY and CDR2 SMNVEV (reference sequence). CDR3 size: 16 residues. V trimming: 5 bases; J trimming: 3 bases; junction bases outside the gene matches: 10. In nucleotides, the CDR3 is TGTGCCAGCAGTCTAATCACGGGACTAATCTACAATGAGCAGTTCTTC. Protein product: CASSLITGLIYNEQFF.

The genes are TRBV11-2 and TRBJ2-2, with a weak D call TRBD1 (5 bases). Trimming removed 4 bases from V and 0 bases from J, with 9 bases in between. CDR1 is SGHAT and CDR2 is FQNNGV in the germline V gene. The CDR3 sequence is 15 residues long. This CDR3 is CASSSTDTNTGELFF. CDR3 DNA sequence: TGTGCCAGCAGCTCGACAGACACGAACACCGGGGAGCTGTTTTTT. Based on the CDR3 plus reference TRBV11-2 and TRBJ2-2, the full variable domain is EAGVAQSPRYKIIEKRQSVAFWCNPISGHATLYWYQQILGQGPKLLIQFQNNGVVDDSQLPKDRFSAERLKGVDSTLKIQPAKLEDSAVYLCASSSTDTNTGELFFGEGSRLTVL.

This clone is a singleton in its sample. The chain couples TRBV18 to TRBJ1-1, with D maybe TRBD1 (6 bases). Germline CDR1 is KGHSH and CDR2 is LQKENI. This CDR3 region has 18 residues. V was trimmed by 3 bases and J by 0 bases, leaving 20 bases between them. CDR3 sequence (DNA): TGTGCCAGCTCACCGGTATCAGTTTCCGGGGGCTTGAACACTGAAGCTTTCTTT. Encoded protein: CASSPVSVSGGLNTEAFF.

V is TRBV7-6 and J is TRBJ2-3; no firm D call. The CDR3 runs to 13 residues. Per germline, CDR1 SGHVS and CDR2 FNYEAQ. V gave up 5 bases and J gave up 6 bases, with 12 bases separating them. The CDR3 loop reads CASSDSPRDTQYF. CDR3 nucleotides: TGTGCCAGCAGCGACTCGCCAAGGGATACGCAGTATTTT.

In DNA form, the CDR3 reads TGTGCCAGCAGCTTATCGGGACTAGGCACAGATACGCAGTATTTT. Its protein product is CASSLSGLGTDTQYF. The chain links TRBV13 to TRBJ2-3; 8 nucleotides align to TRBD2. From germline, CDR1 is PRHDT and CDR2 FYEKMQ (reference sequence). The CDR3 has 15 residues. Trimming at V came to 2 bases and at J to 1 base, leaving 2 bases not matched to a gene.

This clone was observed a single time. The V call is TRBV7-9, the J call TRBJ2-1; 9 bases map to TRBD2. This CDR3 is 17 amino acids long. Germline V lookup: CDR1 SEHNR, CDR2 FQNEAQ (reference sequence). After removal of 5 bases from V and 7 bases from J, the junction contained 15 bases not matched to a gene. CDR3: CASSRRRNGLAPNEQFF. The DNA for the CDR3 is TGTGCCAGCAGCAGGCGCAGAAACGGACTAGCGCCAAATGAGCAGTTCTTC. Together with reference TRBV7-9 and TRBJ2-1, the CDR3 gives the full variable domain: DTGVSQNPRHKITKRGQNVTFRCDPISEHNRLYWYRQTLGQGPEFLTYFQNEAQLEKSRLLSDRFSAERPKGSFSTLEIQRTEQGDSAMYLCASSRRRNGLAPNEQFFGPGTRLTVL.

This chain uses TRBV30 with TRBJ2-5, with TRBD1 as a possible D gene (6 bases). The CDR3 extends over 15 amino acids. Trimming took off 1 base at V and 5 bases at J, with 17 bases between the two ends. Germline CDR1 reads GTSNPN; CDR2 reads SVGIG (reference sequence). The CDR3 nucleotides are TGTGCCTGGAGTGCGACGGACAGCCTCTTGGAGACCCAGTACTTC. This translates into CAWSATDSLLETQYF.

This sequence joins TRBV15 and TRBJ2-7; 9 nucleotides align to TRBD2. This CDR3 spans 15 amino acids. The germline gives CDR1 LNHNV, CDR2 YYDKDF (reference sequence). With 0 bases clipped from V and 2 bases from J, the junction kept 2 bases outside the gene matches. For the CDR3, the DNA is TGTGCCACCAGCAGAGACCTAGCGGGAACCTACGAGCAGTACTTC. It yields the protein CATSRDLAGTYEQYF.

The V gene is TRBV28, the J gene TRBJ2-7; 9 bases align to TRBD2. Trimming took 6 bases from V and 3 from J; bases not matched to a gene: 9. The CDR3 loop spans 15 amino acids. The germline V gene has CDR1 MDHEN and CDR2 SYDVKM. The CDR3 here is CASRRTAGGHYEQYF. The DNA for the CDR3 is TGTGCCAGCAGAAGGACGGCGGGAGGGCACTACGAGCAGTACTTC.

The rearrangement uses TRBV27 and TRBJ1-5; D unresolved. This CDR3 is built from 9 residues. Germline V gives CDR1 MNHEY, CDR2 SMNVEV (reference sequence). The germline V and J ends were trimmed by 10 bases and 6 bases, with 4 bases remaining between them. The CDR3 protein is CATSQPQHF. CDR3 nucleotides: TGTGCCACGTCTCAGCCCCAGCATTTT.

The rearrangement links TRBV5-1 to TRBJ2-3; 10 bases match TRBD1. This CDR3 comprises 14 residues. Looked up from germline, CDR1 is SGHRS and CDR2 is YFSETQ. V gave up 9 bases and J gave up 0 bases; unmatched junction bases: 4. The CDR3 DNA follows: TGCGCCACCGGGACAGGGGTTAGCACAGATACGCAGTATTTT. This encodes CATGTGVSTDTQYF.

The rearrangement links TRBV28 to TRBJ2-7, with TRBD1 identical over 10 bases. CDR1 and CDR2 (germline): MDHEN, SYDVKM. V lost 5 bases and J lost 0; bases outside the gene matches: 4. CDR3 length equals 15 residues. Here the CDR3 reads CASSRDRGNSYEQYF. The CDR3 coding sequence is TGTGCCAGCAGTCGGGACAGGGGAAACTCCTACGAGCAGTACTTC.

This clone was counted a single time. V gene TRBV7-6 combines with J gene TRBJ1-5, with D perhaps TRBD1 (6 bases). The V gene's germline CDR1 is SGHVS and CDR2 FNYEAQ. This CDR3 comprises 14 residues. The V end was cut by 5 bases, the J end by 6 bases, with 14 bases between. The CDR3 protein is CASSEGGEGQPQHF. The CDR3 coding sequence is TGTGCCAGCAGCGAAGGGGGGGAGGGTCAGCCCCAGCATTTT.

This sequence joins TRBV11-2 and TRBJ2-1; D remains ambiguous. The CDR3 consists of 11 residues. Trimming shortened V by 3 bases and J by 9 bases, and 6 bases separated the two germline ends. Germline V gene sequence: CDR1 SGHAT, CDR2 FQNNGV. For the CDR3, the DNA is TGTGCCAGCAGCTTCATAGGTGAGCAGTTCTTC. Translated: CASSFIGEQFF.